The 31 T cell receptor beta chains below all came from one sample that was sequenced in a study of beta chain features in type 1 diabetes. Study-wide results and limits: Researchers report that Type 1 diabetes patients had moderately but significantly shorter TCRB CDR3s across all four CD4+ subsets.

Every isolated RNA sample was fully reverse transcribed, so sequencing captured expressed TCRB transcripts. The repertoire was sequenced with immunoSEQ multiplex PCR; TCRdb's copy has only in-frame clones and lacks some. There are more than 250,000 clones in the sample; over 14% occur only once, and roughly 0.015% lies in the top ten. The antigens for these receptors are not known. Sequences were obtained from naive CD4+ T cells from blood. The receptors come from a man between 18 and 29 years old with type 1 diabetes.

This clone was seen a handful of times. The genes are TRBV28 and TRBJ2-1; 7 nucleotides align to TRBD2. V trimming: 4 bases; J trimming: 12 bases; junction bases outside the gene matches: 9. Germline assignment: CDR1 MDHEN and CDR2 SYDVKM. The CDR3 runs to 13 residues. The CDR3 nucleotides read TGTGCCAGCAGTTGGGGCGCGGGAGTGGGGCAGTTCTTC. Its protein is CASSWGAGVGQFF.

This clone was recorded a few times. This chain links TRBV20-1 with TRBJ2-1; D is perhaps TRBD1 (6 bases). CDR3 length: 10 residues. Germline V CDR1 and CDR2: DFQATT, SNEGSKA (reference sequence). With 0 bases removed from V and 13 bases from J, the gap between germline ends came to 7 bases. The CDR3 sequence: CSARDRGQFF. The CDR3 nucleotides read TGCAGTGCTAGAGACAGGGGTCAGTTCTTC.

The chain employs TRBV18 and TRBJ2-5, with 9 positions matching TRBD1. The germline V gene encodes CDR1 KGHSH and CDR2 LQKENI. The CDR3 runs 16 residues. V shed 1 base, J shed 5 bases, and the junction held 8 bases outside the gene matches. CDR3 DNA sequence: TGTGCCAGCTCACCACGGCCCACAGGGGGCGGGGAGACCCAGTACTTC. This encodes CASSPRPTGGGETQYF. The whole variable domain, remainder taken from reference TRBV18 and TRBJ2-5, is NAGVMQNPRHLVRRRGQEARLRCSPMKGHSHVYWYRQLPEEGLKFMVYLQKENIIDESGMPKERFSAEFPKEGPSILRIQQVVRGDSAAYFCASSPRPTGGGETQYFGPGTRLLVL.

This clone was seen only a few times. V is TRBV6-6 and J is TRBJ2-7, with TRBD1 identical over 9 bases. The V segment lost 4 bases and the J segment 5 bases; nucleotides outside the gene matches: 6. Per the germline V gene, CDR1 is MNHNY and CDR2 is SVGAGI (reference sequence). CDR3 length: 14 residues. The CDR3 is CASSSPGQGNEQYF. CDR3 in DNA: TGTGCCAGCAGTTCGCCGGGACAGGGTAACGAGCAGTACTTC.

This clone has just a few counts. This chain uses TRBV9 with TRBJ2-1; 11 bases fit TRBD1. The CDR3 sequence is 17 residues long. CDR1 SGDLS and CDR2 YYNGEE come from the germline V gene. V gave up 1 base and J gave up 4 bases; unmatched junction bases: 7. The CDR3 nucleotides are TGTGCCAGCAGCGTAAGGACAGGGGGCGTCTCGTACAATGAGCAGTTCTTC. It specifies CASSVRTGGVSYNEQFF.

This rearrangement joins TRBV6-1 to TRBJ2-5; 10 bases match TRBD2. The V gene end was trimmed by 3 bases and the J gene end by 1 base; junction bases not matched to a gene: 5. CDR3 length equals 16 residues. CDR1 and CDR2 (germline): MNHNS, SASEGT. The CDR3 DNA reads as TGTGCCAGCAGTGATAGGGCTAGCGGGGGCCAAGAGACCCAGTACTTC. It specifies CASSDRASGGQETQYF.

The rearrangement uses TRBV5-4 and TRBJ2-5, with TRBD2 identical over 11 bases. There are 15 residues in the CDR3. V lost 3 bases and J lost 2; bases outside the gene matches: 3. Germline loops: CDR1 SGHNT, CDR2 YYREEE (reference sequence). CDR3 DNA sequence: TGTGCCAGCAGCTACCGACTAGCGGGGCAAGAGACCCAGTACTTC. It specifies CASSYRLAGQETQYF.

V and J are TRBV29-1 and TRBJ1-1, with TRBD1 as a possible D gene (6 bases). The CDR3 totals 13 residues. Germline loops: CDR1 SQVTM, CDR2 ANQGSEA. The V end was cut by 6 bases, the J end by 0 bases, with 11 bases between. This CDR3 reads CSVGRGLNTEAFF. Written as DNA, the CDR3 is TGCAGCGTCGGCAGGGGTCTGAACACTGAAGCTTTCTTT.

This clone was seen a few times. The V and J genes are TRBV7-9 and TRBJ1-5; the D gene is possibly TRBD1 (5 bases). This CDR3 spans 15 amino acids. V lost 5 bases, J lost 0 bases, and 11 bases lay in between. Germline V gene lookup returns CDR1 SEHNR and CDR2 FQNEAQ (reference sequence). The CDR3 reads CASSQTGDSNQPQHF. In DNA form, the CDR3 reads TGTGCCAGCAGCCAAACAGGAGATAGCAATCAGCCCCAGCATTTT.

This clone was seen just once. The CDR3 nucleotides are TGCAGCGTTGGGGGGCCAGGGGTTCACGCTGAAGCTTTCTTT. Protein product: CSVGGPGVHAEAFF. The V call is TRBV29-1, the J call TRBJ1-1; TRBD1 is a possible D gene (6 bases). V was cut by 4 bases and J by 6 bases, with 18 bases left in between. CDR3 length: 14 amino acids. The germline V gene has CDR1 SQVTM and CDR2 ANQGSEA.

V usage is TRBV18 and J usage is TRBJ1-6; TRBD1 matches 8 bases. Germline CDR1 KGHSH, CDR2 LQKENI. The J segment lost 8 bases and the V segment lost 5 bases, leaving 17 bases of the junction unmatched. CDR3 length: 18 residues. Here the CDR3 reads CASSALARDRRQDSPLHF. As DNA, the CDR3 is TGTGCCAGCTCAGCACTAGCCCGGGACAGGAGGCAAGATTCACCCCTCCACTTT. The complete variable domain, with remaining parts taken from reference TRBV18 and TRBJ1-6, reads NAGVMQNPRHLVRRRGQEARLRCSPMKGHSHVYWYRQLPEEGLKFMVYLQKENIIDESGMPKERFSAEFPKEGPSILRIQQVVRGDSAAYFCASSALARDRRQDSPLHFGNGTRLTVT.

Here the CDR3 reads CATSIGPGVGELFF. CDR3 DNA sequence: TGTGCCACCAGCATCGGTCCGGGGGTCGGGGAGCTGTTTTTT. The chain is built from TRBV15 and TRBJ2-2, with D perhaps TRBD2 (6 bases). The ends were cut back, 4 bases at V and 7 bases at J, with 13 bases in the middle. The germline CDR1 and CDR2 sequences are LNHNV and YYDKDF (reference sequence). CDR3 length: 14 amino acids.

V gene TRBV13 combines with J gene TRBJ2-7; D gene unclear. The germline V and J ends were trimmed by 5 bases and 3 bases, with 11 bases remaining between them. The germline V gene encodes CDR1 PRHDT and CDR2 FYEKMQ (reference sequence). There are 13 residues in the CDR3. The CDR3 spells CASSVREVYEQYF. CDR3 DNA sequence: TGTGCCAGCAGCGTCCGTGAGGTCTACGAGCAGTACTTC.

This clone showed up just a few times. CDR3 DNA: TGCGCCAGCAGCTTGGACCTAGCCCCTTGGAATGAGCAGTTCTTC. Its translation: CASSLDLAPWNEQFF. The chain joins TRBV5-1 to TRBJ2-1; maybe TRBD2 (5 bases). Per germline, CDR1 SGHRS and CDR2 YFSETQ. This CDR3 has 15 amino acids. V was pared by 0 bases and J by 7 bases, with 14 bases between. The whole variable domain, filled in from reference TRBV5-1 and TRBJ2-1, reads KAGVTQTPRYLIKTRGQQVTLSCSPISGHRSVSWYQQTPGQGLQFLFEYFSETQRNKGNFPGRFSGRQFSNSRSEMNVSTLELGDSALYLCASSLDLAPWNEQFFGPGTRLTVL.

In its sample, this clone was seen once. The V gene is TRBV2, the J gene TRBJ2-1; 12 bases map to TRBD2. The CDR3 contains 15 residues. The germline V gene encodes CDR1 SNHLY and CDR2 FYNNEI. The V segment lost 5 bases and the J segment 12 bases; nucleotides outside the gene matches: 11. The CDR3, as DNA: TGTGCCAGCAGTCCGACTAGCGGGGGTTATGCGGGGCAGTTCTTC. Protein product: CASSPTSGGYAGQFF. The full variable domain, completed using reference TRBV2 and TRBJ2-1, is EPEVTQTPSHQVTQMGQEVILRCVPISNHLYFYWYRQILGQKVEFLVSFYNNEISEKSEIFDDQFSVERPDGSNFTLKIRSTKLEDSAMYFCASSPTSGGYAGQFFGPGTRLTVL.

This clone has more than one count but fewer than ten. The chain uses TRBV21-1 and TRBJ2-2; the table assigns TRBD2, which was not confirmed against the DNA. TRBV21-1 corresponds to a pseudogene. CDR3 length equals 15 residues. DNA of the CDR3: TGTGCCAGCAGCAAACCCGCTAGTATTACCGGGGAGCTGTTTTTT. Encoded protein: CASSKPASITGELFF.

This clone appeared a few times. CDR3 residues: CASRTGENYGYTF. The CDR3 DNA sequence: TGTGCCAGCAGGACAGGGGAGAACTATGGCTACACCTTC. The chain uses TRBV19 and TRBJ1-2, with 9 bases aligning to TRBD1. This CDR3 has 13 residues. J lost 2 bases, V lost 9 bases, and 4 bases had no gene match. CDR1 is LNHDA and CDR2 is SQIVND in the germline V gene (reference sequence).

This clone occurred a few times. This chain uses TRBV29-1 with TRBJ2-1; 10 bases match TRBD2. Germline assignment: CDR1 SQVTM and CDR2 ANQGSEA. V lost 4 bases, J lost 7 bases, and 16 bases stayed unmatched. The CDR3 spans 17 residues. CDR3 sequence reads: CSVAKREGLSSGNEQFF. The CDR3, as DNA: TGCAGCGTTGCTAAGCGGGAGGGCCTGAGTTCAGGGAATGAGCAGTTCTTC.

The chain joins TRBV4-1 to TRBJ2-5; TRBD2 agrees at 11 bases. This CDR3 has 15 residues. V lost 1 base, J lost 4 bases, and 2 bases stayed unmatched. In germline, CDR1 is MGHRA, CDR2 YSYEKL. The CDR3 here is CASSQVGLAAETQYF. CDR3 nucleotide sequence: TGCGCCAGCAGCCAAGTGGGACTAGCGGCAGAGACCCAGTACTTC.

The V and J genes are TRBV18 and TRBJ2-3; TRBD1 agrees at 8 bases. J lost 6 bases, V lost 3 bases, and 5 bases had no gene match. CDR1 and CDR2 (germline): KGHSH, LQKENI. CDR3 length: 14 residues. The CDR3 reads CASSPKQGVDTQYF. In DNA, the CDR3 is TGTGCCAGCTCACCGAAACAGGGGGTTGATACGCAGTATTTT.

The chain couples TRBV2 to TRBJ2-2, with 7 bases matching TRBD2. The germline CDR1 and CDR2 sequences are SNHLY and FYNNEI. This CDR3 region has 14 residues. Trimming cost V 7 bases and J 4 bases; bases outside gene matches: 6. This CDR3 reads CASKDGGSTGELFF. CDR3 nucleotides: TGTGCCAGCAAGGATGGCGGGAGCACCGGGGAGCTGTTTTTT.

This clone was counted only a few times. V usage is TRBV5-4 and J usage is TRBJ2-1; 9 positions agree with TRBD2. Trimming took 4 bases from V and 3 from J; bases not matched to a gene: 5. This CDR3 has 15 residues. The germline V gene encodes CDR1 SGHNT and CDR2 YYREEE (reference sequence). CDR3 sequence reads: CASSATSGLYNEQFF. The CDR3 bases are TGTGCCAGCAGCGCGACTAGCGGACTCTACAATGAGCAGTTCTTC. Drawing the rest from reference TRBV5-4 and TRBJ2-1, the complete variable domain is ETGVTQSPTHLIKTRGQQVTLRCSSQSGHNTVSWYQQALGQGPQFIFQYYREEENGRGNFPPRFSGLQFPNYSSELNVNALELDDSALYLCASSATSGLYNEQFFGPGTRLTVL.

This clone appeared a few times. This sequence joins TRBV15 and TRBJ2-3; D may be TRBD2 (5 bases). The CDR3 covers 15 residues. Germline V gives CDR1 LNHNV, CDR2 YYDKDF (reference sequence). Trimming shortened V by 0 bases and J by 2 bases, and 9 bases separated the two germline ends. CDR3 DNA sequence: TGTGCCACCAGCAGAGATTCTAGCTTCACAGATACGCAGTATTTT. It yields the protein CATSRDSSFTDTQYF.

This clone was seen a handful of times. The chain uses TRBV28 and TRBJ1-5, with TRBD1 as a possible D gene (6 bases). CDR3 length equals 14 residues. The germline CDR1 and CDR2 sequences are MDHEN and SYDVKM. V was pared by 7 bases and J by 12 bases, with 22 bases between. CDR3 amino acids: CASTLTGHLTRQHF. CDR3 bases: TGTGCCAGCACCCTAACGGGACACCTGACGCGCCAGCATTTT.

This chain uses TRBV6-5 with TRBJ2-5, with 7 bases aligning to TRBD2. The CDR3 is 14 amino acids. V was clipped by 4 bases and J by 5 bases; unmatched bases: 7. Germline assignment: CDR1 MNHEY and CDR2 SVGAGI. CDR3 protein: CASSSSGRIETQYF. As DNA, the CDR3 is TGTGCCAGCAGTTCTAGCGGAAGGATTGAGACCCAGTACTTC.

This clone showed up just a few times. The rearrangement uses TRBV4-3 and TRBJ1-2; D is unclear. CDR3 size: 15 residues. Looked up from germline, CDR1 is LGHNA and CDR2 is YSLEER. V dropped 0 bases and J dropped 5 bases, with 13 bases sitting between them. Written as DNA, the CDR3 is TGCGCCAGCAGCCAAGAGGGCTCACCGAAGTATGGCTACACCTTC. This encodes CASSQEGSPKYGYTF.

J is TRBJ2-1 and V is TRBV15; 8 bases agree with TRBD2. CDR3 size: 18 residues. J lost 5 bases, V lost 2 bases, and 14 bases had no gene match. The germline gives CDR1 LNHNV, CDR2 YYDKDF (reference sequence). The CDR3 reads CATSRRSSAASGHNEQFF. The CDR3 DNA reads as TGTGCCACCAGCAGAAGATCTTCGGCGGCTAGCGGGCACAATGAGCAGTTCTTC.

The CDR3 DNA reads TGTGCCAGCAGTTACTCCAACAGAGTGCTCTATGGCTACACCTTC. It specifies CASSYSNRVLYGYTF. This chain links TRBV6-5 with TRBJ1-2, with D uncertain. From germline, CDR1 is MNHEY and CDR2 SVGAGI. V gave up 0 bases and J gave up 4 bases, with 12 bases separating them. The CDR3 is made up of 15 amino acids.

This rearrangement joins TRBV5-1 to TRBJ2-7; D remains unclear. CDR3 size: 13 residues. Trimming cost V 1 base and J 0 bases, with 5 bases left between them. Germline lookup yields CDR1 SGHRS and CDR2 YFSETQ. The CDR3 sequence is CASSLISSYEQYF. The CDR3 nucleotides read TGCGCCAGCAGCTTGATTAGCTCCTACGAGCAGTACTTC.

The V call is TRBV10-3, the J call TRBJ2-5; D is ambiguous. The germline gives CDR1 ENHRY, CDR2 SYGVKD. The CDR3 consists of 15 residues. Between the trimmed V and J ends, which lost 2 bases and 5 bases, there was a span of 15 bases. As DNA, the CDR3 is TGTGCCATCAGTGAGAGTACTGTCTTCGAGGAGACCCAGTACTTC. This gives the protein CAISESTVFEETQYF.

This clone was observed a few times. The chain carries TRBV9 and TRBJ2-7; D may be TRBD2 (6 bases). CDR3 length: 14 amino acids. CDR1 SGDLS and CDR2 YYNGEE come from the germline V gene. V was clipped by 3 bases and J by 8 bases, with 18 bases between them. The CDR3 bases are TGTGCCAGCAGCGCTCACGGGACTGAGACGCAGCAGTACTTC. Protein: CASSAHGTETQQYF.